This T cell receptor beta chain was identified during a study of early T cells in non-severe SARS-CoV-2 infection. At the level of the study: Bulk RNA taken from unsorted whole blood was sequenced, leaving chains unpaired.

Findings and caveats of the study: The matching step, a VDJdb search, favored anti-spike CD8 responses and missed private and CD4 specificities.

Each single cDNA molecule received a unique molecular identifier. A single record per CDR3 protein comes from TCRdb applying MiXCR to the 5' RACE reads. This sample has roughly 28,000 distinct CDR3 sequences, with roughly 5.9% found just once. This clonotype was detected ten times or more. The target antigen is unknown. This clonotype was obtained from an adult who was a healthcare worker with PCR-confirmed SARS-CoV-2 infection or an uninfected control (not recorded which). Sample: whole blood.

The CDR3 region has the DNA TGTGCCAGCAGCCCCCGGGAAGGAGGTCGTCGGATTTACAATGAGCAGTTCTTC. This translates into CASSPREGGRRIYNEQFF. The genes are TRBV12-3 or TRBV12-4 and TRBJ2-1, with D maybe TRBD2 (5 bases). CDR3 length: 18 residues. V was cut by 6 bases and J by 4 bases, with 25 bases left in between.